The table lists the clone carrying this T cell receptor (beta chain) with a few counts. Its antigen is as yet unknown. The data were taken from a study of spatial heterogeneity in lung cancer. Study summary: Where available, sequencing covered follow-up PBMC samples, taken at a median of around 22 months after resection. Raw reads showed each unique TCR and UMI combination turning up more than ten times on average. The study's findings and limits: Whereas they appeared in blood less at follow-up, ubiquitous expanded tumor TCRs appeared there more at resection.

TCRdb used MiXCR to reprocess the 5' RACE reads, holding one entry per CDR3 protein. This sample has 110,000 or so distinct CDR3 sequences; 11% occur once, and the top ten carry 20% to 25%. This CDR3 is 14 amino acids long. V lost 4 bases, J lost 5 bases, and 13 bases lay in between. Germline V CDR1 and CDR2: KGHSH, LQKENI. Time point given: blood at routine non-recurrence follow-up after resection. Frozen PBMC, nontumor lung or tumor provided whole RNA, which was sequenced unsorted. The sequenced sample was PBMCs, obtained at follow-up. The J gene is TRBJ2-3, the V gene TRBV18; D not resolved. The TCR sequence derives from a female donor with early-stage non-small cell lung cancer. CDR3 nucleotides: TGTGCCAGCTCACTCGGACGAGGTGGAGATACGCAGTATTTT. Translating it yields CASSLGRGGDTQYF.